The sequence of this TCR beta chain was determined in a study of T cell responses to AZD1222 COVID-19 vaccine. Study findings and constraints: Seropositive AZD1222 recipients at baseline numbered only five or six. Nearly half of spike-specific TCRs reportedly go after variant regions that carry no mutations.

Only in-frame clones appear in the TCRdb table, and some are missing; sequencing was by immunoSEQ multiplex PCR. There are tens of thousands of clones in the sample; more than 75% occur only once, and around 4.5% lies in the top ten. In regard to this clone: Its target is unknown.

This receptor was obtained from an adult in good health. The source material was peripheral blood, sampled on day 0 of MenACWY control vaccination.

The CDR3 sequence is CASSPPNYGRTYGYTF. The CDR3 coding sequence is TGTGCCAGCTCACCACCTAATTATGGACGGACCTATGGCTACACCTTC. The V and J genes are TRBV18 and TRBJ1-2; the D is unclear. The CDR3 sequence is 16 residues long. Germline V gene sequence: CDR1 KGHSH, CDR2 LQKENI. Trimming removed 0 bases at V and 4 bases at J, with 15 bases between.